This T cell receptor (beta chain) appears in the sequencing data of a study of blood T cell repertoires in COVID-19. On the study more broadly: The United States, Italy and Spain provided the acute and convalescent COVID-19 samples. PBMCs, B-cell-depleted T cells, or T cells were the source of the cDNA or gDNA that made up the material.

From germline, CDR1 is SQVTM and CDR2 ANQGSEA. With 7 bases removed from V and 5 bases from J, the gap between germline ends came to 14 bases. This CDR3 comprises 12 residues. Here immunoSEQ multiplex PCR was the method, and the copy in TCRdb shows in-frame clones only, minus some. The data show about 440,000 clones, with about 89% seen just once and approximately 4.5% held by the top ten. The sample was peripheral blood. This chain connects TRBV29-1 to TRBJ2-5; D is perhaps TRBD2 (7 bases). The receptor was derived from a woman in her 30s with acute or convalescent COVID-19. The CDR3 DNA reads TGCAGCGGGAGAGGGGGGGCGGAGACCCAGTACTTC. This gives the protein CSGRGGAETQYF.